This T cell receptor beta chain originates from a study of technical replicates of blood from a handful of donors. Trimming pared 5 bases from V and 3 bases from J, leaving 19 bases between. The CDR3 spans 17 residues. CDR1 is SGHAT, CDR2 FQNNGV, per germline. The method was immunoSEQ multiplex PCR; TCRdb's version includes in-frame clones alone and lacks a portion of them. In the table there are about 62,000 clones, about 87% of which are singletons. Sequencing was done on a sample of PBMCs. This TCR was recovered from a human donor in good health. Some clones in this sample may be carry-over from other donors' samples. The chain uses TRBV11-2 and TRBJ2-2, with D perhaps matching TRBD1 (6 bases). CDR3 nucleotides: TGTGCCAGCAGCCAAACAGGGCAAGGGGCCGACACCGGGGAGCTGTTTTTT. Translated: CASSQTGQGADTGELFF.